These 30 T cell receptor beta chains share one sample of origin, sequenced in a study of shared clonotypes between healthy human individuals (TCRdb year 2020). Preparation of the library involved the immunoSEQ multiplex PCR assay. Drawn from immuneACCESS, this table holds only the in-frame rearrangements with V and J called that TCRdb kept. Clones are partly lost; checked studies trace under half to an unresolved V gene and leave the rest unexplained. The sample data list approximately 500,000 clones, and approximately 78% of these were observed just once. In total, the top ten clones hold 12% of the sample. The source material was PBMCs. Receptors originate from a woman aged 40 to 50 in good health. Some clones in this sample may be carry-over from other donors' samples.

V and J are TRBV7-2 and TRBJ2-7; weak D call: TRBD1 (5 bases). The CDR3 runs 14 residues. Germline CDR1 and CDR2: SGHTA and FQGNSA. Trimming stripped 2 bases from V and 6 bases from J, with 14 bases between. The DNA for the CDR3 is TGTGCCAGCAGCTTAAGTCGAGGTACAGGCGAGCAGTACTTC. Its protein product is CASSLSRGTGEQYF.

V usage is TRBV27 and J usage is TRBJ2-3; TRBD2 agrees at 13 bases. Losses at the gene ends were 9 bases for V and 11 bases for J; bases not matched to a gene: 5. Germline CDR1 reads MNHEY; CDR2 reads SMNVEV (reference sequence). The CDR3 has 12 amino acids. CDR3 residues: CARNRLAGGQYF. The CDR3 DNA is TGTGCCAGAAACAGACTAGCGGGAGGGCAGTATTTT.

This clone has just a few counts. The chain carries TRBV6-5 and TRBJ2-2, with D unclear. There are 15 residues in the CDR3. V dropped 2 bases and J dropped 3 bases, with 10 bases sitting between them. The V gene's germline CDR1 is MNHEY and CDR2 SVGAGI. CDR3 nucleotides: TGTGCCAGCAGTTACAACACTGACTACACCGGGGAGCTGTTTTTT. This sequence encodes CASSYNTDYTGELFF.

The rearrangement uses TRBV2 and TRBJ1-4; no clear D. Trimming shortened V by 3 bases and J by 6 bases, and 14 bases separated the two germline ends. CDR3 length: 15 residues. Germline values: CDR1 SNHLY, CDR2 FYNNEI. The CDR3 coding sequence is TGTGCCAGCAGTGACGGGGTTTCGGCCGATGAAAAACTGTTTTTT. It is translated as CASSDGVSADEKLFF. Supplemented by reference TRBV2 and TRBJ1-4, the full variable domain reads EPEVTQTPSHQVTQMGQEVILRCVPISNHLYFYWYRQILGQKVEFLVSFYNNEISEKSEIFDDQFSVERPDGSNFTLKIRSTKLEDSAMYFCASSDGVSADEKLFFGSGTQLSVL.

The CDR3 region is CASSLGTGVDEQYF. The CDR3 bases are TGTGCCAGTAGCCTCGGGACAGGGGTCGACGAGCAGTACTTC. The genes are TRBV19 and TRBJ2-7; 10 bases fit TRBD1. In germline, CDR1 is LNHDA, CDR2 SQIVND (reference sequence). The CDR3 loop spans 14 amino acids. The trim removed 6 bases at V and 5 bases at J, leaving 7 bases unmatched. Combining the CDR3 with reference TRBV19 and TRBJ2-7 gives the whole variable domain DGGITQSPKYLFRKEGQNVTLSCEQNLNHDAMYWYRQDPGQGLRLIYYSQIVNDFQKGDIAEGYSVSREKKESFPLTVTSAQKNPTAFYLCASSLGTGVDEQYFGPGTRLTVT.

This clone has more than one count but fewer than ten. The DNA for the CDR3 is TGTGCCAGCAGGCGGGGGGGGGCCACCCTCTACGAGCAGTACTTC. Its translation: CASRRGGATLYEQYF. The gene calls are TRBV27 and TRBJ2-7, with 9 positions matching TRBD2. Per the germline V gene, CDR1 is MNHEY and CDR2 is SMNVEV (reference sequence). The V segment lost 6 bases and the J segment 3 bases; nucleotides outside the gene matches: 9. This CDR3 is built from 15 residues.

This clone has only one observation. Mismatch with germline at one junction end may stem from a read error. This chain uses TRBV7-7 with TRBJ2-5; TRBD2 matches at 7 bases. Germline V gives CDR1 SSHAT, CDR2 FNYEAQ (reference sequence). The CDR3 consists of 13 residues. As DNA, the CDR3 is TGTGCTAGCAGCTCACTAGCGAGCATGACCCAGTACTTC. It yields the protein CASSSLASMTQYF.

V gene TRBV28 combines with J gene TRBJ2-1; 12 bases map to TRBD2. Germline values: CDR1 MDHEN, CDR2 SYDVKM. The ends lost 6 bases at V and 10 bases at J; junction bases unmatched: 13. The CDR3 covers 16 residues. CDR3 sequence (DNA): TGTGCCAGCAGCAAAACTAGACTAGCGGGAGATCAGGAGCAGTTCTTC. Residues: CASSKTRLAGDQEQFF.

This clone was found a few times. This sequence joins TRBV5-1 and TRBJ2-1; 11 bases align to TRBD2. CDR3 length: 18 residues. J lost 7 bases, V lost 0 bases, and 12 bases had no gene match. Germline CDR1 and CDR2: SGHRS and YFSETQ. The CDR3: CASSLEMLSGRAWNEQFF. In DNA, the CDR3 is TGCGCCAGCAGCTTGGAGATGCTTAGCGGGAGGGCCTGGAATGAGCAGTTCTTC.

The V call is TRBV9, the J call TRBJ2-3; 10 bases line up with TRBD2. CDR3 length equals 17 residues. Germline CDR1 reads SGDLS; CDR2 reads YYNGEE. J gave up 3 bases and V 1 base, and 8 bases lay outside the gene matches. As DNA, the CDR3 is TGTGCCAGCAGCGTAACTAGCGGGACCCTAAGAACAGATACGCAGTATTTT. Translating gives CASSVTSGTLRTDTQYF. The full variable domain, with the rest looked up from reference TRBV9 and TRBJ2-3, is DSGVTQTPKHLITATGQRVTLRCSPRSGDLSVYWYQQSLDQGLQFLIQYYNGEERAKGNILERFSAQQFPDLHSELNLSSLELGDSALYFCASSVTSGTLRTDTQYFGPGTRLTVL.

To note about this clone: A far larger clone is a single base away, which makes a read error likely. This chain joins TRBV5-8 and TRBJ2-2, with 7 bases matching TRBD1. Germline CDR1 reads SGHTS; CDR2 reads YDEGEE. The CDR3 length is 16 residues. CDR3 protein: CASNLPQGVNTGELFF. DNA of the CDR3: TGTGCCAGCAACTTGCCTCAGGGGGTGAACACCGGGGAGCTGTTTTTT.

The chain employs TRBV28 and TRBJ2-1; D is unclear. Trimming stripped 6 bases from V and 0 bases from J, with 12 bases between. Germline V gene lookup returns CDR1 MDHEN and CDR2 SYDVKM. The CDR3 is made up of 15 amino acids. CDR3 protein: CASSPRRPSYNEQFF. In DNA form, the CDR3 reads TGTGCCAGCAGCCCGCGGAGACCCTCCTACAATGAGCAGTTCTTC.

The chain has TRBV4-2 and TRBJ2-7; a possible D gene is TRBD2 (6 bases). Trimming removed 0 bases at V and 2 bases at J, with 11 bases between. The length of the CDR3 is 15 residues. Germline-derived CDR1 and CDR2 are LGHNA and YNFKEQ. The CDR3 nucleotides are TGTGCCAGCAGCCAAGATGCGGGGTACCCCTACGAGCAGTACTTC. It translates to CASSQDAGYPYEQYF.

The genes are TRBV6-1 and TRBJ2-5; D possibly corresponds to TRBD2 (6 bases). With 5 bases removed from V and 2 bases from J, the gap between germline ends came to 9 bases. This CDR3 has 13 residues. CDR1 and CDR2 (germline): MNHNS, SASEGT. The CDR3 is CASSLGLQETQYF. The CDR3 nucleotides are TGTGCCAGCAGTCTAGGACTACAAGAGACCCAGTACTTC.

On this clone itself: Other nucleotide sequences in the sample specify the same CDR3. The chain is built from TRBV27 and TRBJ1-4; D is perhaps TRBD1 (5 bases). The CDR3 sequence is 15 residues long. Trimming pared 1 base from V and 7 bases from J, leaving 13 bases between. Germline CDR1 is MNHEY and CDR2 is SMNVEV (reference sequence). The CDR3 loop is CASSLFRLGGEKLFF. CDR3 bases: TGTGCCAGCAGTTTATTCCGTCTTGGGGGTGAAAAACTGTTTTTT.

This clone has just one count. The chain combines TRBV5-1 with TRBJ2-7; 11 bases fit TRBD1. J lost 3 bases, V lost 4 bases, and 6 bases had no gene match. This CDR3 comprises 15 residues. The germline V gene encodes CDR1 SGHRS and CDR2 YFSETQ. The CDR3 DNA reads TGCGCCAGCAGCGGAACCGGGACAGGGGGCTACGAGCAGTACTTC. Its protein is CASSGTGTGGYEQYF.

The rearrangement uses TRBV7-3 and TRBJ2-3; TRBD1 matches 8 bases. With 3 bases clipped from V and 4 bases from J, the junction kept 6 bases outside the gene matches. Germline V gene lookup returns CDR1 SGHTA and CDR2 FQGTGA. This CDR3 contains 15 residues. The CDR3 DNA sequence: TGTGCCAGCAGCTTGACAGGGGTTATTCCAGATACGCAGTATTTT. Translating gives CASSLTGVIPDTQYF.

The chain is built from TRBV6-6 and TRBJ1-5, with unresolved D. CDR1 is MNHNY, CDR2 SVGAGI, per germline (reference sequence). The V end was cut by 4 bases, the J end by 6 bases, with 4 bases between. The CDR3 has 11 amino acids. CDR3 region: CASSLGQPQHF. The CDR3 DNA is TGTGCCAGCAGTTTGGGTCAGCCCCAGCATTTT.

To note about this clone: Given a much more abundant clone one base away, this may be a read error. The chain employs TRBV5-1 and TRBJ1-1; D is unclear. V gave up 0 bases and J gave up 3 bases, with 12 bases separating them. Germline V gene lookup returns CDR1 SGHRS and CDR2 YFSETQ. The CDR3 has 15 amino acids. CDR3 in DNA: TGCGCCAGCAGCTTGGCGTTAGGGCGGGACACTGAAGCTTTCTTT. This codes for CASSLALGRDTEAFF.

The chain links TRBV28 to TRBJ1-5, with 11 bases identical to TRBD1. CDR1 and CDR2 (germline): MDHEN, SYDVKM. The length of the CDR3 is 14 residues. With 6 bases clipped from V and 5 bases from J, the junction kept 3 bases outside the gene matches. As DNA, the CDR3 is TGTGCCAGCAGGGACAGGGGGCGAGATCAGCCCCAGCATTTT. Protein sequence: CASRDRGRDQPQHF.

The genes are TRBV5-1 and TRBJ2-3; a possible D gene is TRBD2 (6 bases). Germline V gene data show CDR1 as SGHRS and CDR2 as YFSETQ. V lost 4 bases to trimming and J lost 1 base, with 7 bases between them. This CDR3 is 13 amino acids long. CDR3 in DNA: TGCGCCAGCAGCGGGGAGGGCACAGATACGCAGTATTTT. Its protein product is CASSGEGTDTQYF. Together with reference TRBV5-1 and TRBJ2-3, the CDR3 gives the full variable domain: KAGVTQTPRYLIKTRGQQVTLSCSPISGHRSVSWYQQTPGQGLQFLFEYFSETQRNKGNFPGRFSGRQFSNSRSEMNVSTLELGDSALYLCASSGEGTDTQYFGPGTRLTVL.

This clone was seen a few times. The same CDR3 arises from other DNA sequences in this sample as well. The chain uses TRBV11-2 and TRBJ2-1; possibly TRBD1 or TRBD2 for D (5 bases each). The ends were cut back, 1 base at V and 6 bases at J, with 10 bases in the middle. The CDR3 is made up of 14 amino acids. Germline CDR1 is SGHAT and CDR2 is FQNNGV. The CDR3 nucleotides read TGTGCCAGCAGCTTAGGAGGGACCACCAATGAGCAGTTCTTC. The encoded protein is CASSLGGTTNEQFF.

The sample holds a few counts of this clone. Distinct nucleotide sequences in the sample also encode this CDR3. The CDR3 loop reads CASSLLETQYF. CDR3 sequence (DNA): TGCGCCAGCAGCTTGCTCGAGACCCAGTACTTC. The chain joins TRBV5-1 to TRBJ2-5; D unresolved. The CDR3 contains 11 residues. V lost 1 base, J lost 5 bases, and 3 bases lay in between. Germline CDR1 and CDR2: SGHRS and YFSETQ.

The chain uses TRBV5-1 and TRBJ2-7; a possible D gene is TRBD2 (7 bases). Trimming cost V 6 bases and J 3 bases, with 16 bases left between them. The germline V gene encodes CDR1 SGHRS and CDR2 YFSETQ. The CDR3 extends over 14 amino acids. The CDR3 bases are TGCGCCAGCACCGCCACAGGGAGGGGCTACGAGCAGTACTTC. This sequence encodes CASTATGRGYEQYF.

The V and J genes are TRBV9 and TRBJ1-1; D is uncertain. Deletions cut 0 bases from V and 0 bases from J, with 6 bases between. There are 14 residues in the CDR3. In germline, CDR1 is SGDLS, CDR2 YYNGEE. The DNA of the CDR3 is TGTGCCAGCAGCGTAGATAGCTTGAACACTGAAGCTTTCTTT. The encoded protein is CASSVDSLNTEAFF. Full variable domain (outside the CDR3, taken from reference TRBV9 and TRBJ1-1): DSGVTQTPKHLITATGQRVTLRCSPRSGDLSVYWYQQSLDQGLQFLIQYYNGEERAKGNILERFSAQQFPDLHSELNLSSLELGDSALYFCASSVDSLNTEAFFGQGTRLTVV.

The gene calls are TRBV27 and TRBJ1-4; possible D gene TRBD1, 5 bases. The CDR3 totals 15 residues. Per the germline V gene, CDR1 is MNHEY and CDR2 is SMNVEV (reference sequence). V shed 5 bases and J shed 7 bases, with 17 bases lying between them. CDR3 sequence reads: CASSPLPGPSEKLFF. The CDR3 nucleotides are TGTGCCAGCAGTCCGTTACCGGGGCCGAGTGAAAAACTGTTTTTT. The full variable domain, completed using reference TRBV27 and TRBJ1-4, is EAQVTQNPRYLITVTGKKLTVTCSQNMNHEYMSWYRQDPGLGLRQIYYSMNVEVTDKGDVPEGYKVSRKEKRNFPLILESPSPNQTSLYFCASSPLPGPSEKLFFGSGTQLSVL.

CDR3 nucleotide sequence: TGCGCCAGCAGCTTGGTTTCGGCAGGGGGTGGCACAGATACGCAGTATTTT. This encodes CASSLVSAGGGTDTQYF. This chain links TRBV5-1 with TRBJ2-3; 7 bases align to TRBD1. CDR1 SGHRS and CDR2 YFSETQ come from the germline V gene. This CDR3 spans 17 amino acids. V dropped 0 bases and J dropped 1; count of bases not matched to a gene: 8.

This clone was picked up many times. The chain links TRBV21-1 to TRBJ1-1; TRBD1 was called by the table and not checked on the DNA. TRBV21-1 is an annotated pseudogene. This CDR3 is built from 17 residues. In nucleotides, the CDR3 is TGTGCCAGCATCTTCGACAGGGGGCAGGTTATGAACACTGAAGCTTTCTTT. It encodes CASIFDRGQVMNTEAFF.

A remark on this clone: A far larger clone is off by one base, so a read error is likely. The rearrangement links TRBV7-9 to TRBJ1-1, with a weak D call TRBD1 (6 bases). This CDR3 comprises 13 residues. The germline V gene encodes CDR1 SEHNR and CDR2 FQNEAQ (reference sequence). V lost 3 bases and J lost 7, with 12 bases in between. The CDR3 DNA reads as TGTGCCAGCAGCTTGCGTGGGGGCCTTGAAGCTTTCTTT. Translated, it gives CASSLRGGLEAFF.

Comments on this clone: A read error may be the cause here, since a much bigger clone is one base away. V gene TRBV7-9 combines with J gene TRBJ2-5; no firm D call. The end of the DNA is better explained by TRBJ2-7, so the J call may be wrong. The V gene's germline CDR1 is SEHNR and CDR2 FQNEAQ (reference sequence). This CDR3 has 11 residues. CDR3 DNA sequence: TGTGCCAGCAGTCCGTCCTACGAGCAGTACTTC. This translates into CASSPSYEQYF.